The next 17 T cell receptor beta chains were all read from a single sample in a study of CD8 T cells in ankylosing spondylitis. TCRdb re-analysed the 5' RACE reads in MiXCR, keeping a single row per CDR3 protein. Of under 300,000 distinct CDR3 sequences in the sample, about 10% were seen once. The sequencing sample was made of blood, either unsorted or a sorted T cell fraction (not recorded which). The receptors stem from a male donor with ankylosing spondylitis or in good health (not recorded which).

The rearrangement uses TRBV5-1 and TRBJ2-3, with 10 bases fitting TRBD2. CDR1 and CDR2 from the germline V gene are SGHRS and YFSETQ. The V gene end was trimmed by 4 bases and the J gene end by 3 bases; junction bases not matched to a gene: 8. The CDR3 is made up of 16 amino acids. CDR3 residues: CASSPLAGGSTDTQYF. CDR3 DNA sequence: TGCGCCAGCAGCCCCTTAGCGGGAGGCAGTACAGATACGCAGTATTTT.

This clonotype was counted ten times or more. The chain recombines TRBV15 with TRBJ2-1; D may be TRBD2 (6 bases). Germline assignment: CDR1 LNHNV and CDR2 YYDKDF (reference sequence). CDR3 size: 13 residues. The ends were cut back, 11 bases at V and 0 bases at J, with 11 bases in the middle. The CDR3 loop is CAAGGTSYNEQFF. The CDR3 nucleotides are TGTGCCGCCGGCGGGACCTCCTACAATGAGCAGTTCTTC.

This clonotype was counted ten times or more. The chain combines TRBV20-1 with TRBJ2-1, with a weak D call TRBD1 (6 bases). This CDR3 has 15 residues. Germline V gene lookup returns CDR1 DFQATT and CDR2 SNEGSKA (reference sequence). The CDR3 loop reads CRANGGGPSYNEQFF. The DNA for the CDR3 is TGCAGGGCCAACGGTGGGGGCCCTTCCTACAATGAGCAGTTCTTC.

A few counts support this clonotype. The CDR3: CASSPLFRDRGRNEQFF. The CDR3 DNA reads TGCGCCAGCAGCCCCCTGTTCCGGGACAGGGGGCGGAATGAGCAGTTCTTC. The rearrangement uses TRBV4-1 and TRBJ2-1; 12 positions agree with TRBD1. CDR1 and CDR2 (germline): MGHRA, YSYEKL. V shed 4 bases, J shed 7 bases, and the junction held 11 bases outside the gene matches. This CDR3 spans 17 amino acids.

This clonotype was observed many times. This chain uses TRBV3-1 with TRBJ2-7, with a possible D match to TRBD1 (5 bases). Trimming stripped 0 bases from V and 2 bases from J, with 8 bases between. Germline CDR1 is LGHDT and CDR2 is YNNKEL (reference sequence). This CDR3 is built from 14 residues. The CDR3 protein is CASSQDQGPYEQYF. CDR3 nucleotides: TGTGCCAGCAGCCAAGATCAGGGCCCCTACGAGCAGTACTTC.

In its sample, this clonotype was seen a few times. This chain links TRBV21-1 with TRBJ2-1; TRBD2, the table's D call, lacks a check against the DNA. TRBV21-1 is recorded as a pseudogene. The CDR3 covers 16 residues. In DNA form, the CDR3 reads TGTGCCAGCAGCCTAGATCCGGGACTAGCGGACAATGAGCAGTTCTTC. Its translation is CASSLDPGLADNEQFF.

This clonotype has a count of ten or more. The chain carries TRBV5-1 and TRBJ2-3; D perhaps matches TRBD2 (7 bases). V lost 3 bases and J 4 bases, leaving 18 bases between the germline ends. Germline V gives CDR1 SGHRS, CDR2 YFSETQ. The CDR3 spans 16 residues. CDR3: CASSSLGGGLADTQYF. CDR3 bases: TGCGCCAGCAGCTCCCTAGGGGGGGGACTCGCAGATACGCAGTATTTT.

This clonotype was seen at least ten times. The chain recombines TRBV5-1 with TRBJ2-2; weak D call: TRBD1 (6 bases). This CDR3 contains 17 residues. Trimming stripped 0 bases from V and 3 bases from J, with 15 bases between. Germline V gene data show CDR1 as SGHRS and CDR2 as YFSETQ. The CDR3: CASSLAGIGGYTGELFF. The CDR3, as DNA: TGCGCCAGCAGCTTGGCGGGTATAGGGGGATACACCGGGGAGCTGTTTTTT.

This clonotype was seen only a few times. V is TRBV29-1 and J is TRBJ2-6; D is uncertain. The CDR3 has 13 amino acids. CDR1 SQVTM and CDR2 ANQGSEA come from the germline V gene. Trimming removed 0 bases from V and 4 bases from J, with 4 bases in between. CDR3 nucleotide sequence: TGCAGCGTTGAAGAGACCGGGGCCAACGTCCTGACTTTC. This translates into CSVEETGANVLTF.

Many counts were recorded for this clonotype. CDR3 sequence reads: CASSPRIRTGELFF. The CDR3 DNA reads TGTGCCAGCAGTCCGCGTATTAGGACCGGGGAGCTGTTTTTT. The chain links TRBV12-3 or TRBV12-4 to TRBJ2-2; D not certain. V was pared by 5 bases and J by 5 bases, with 12 bases between. CDR3 length: 14 amino acids.

There are many counts of this clonotype. The gene calls are TRBV28 and TRBJ1-5; the D is unclear. Trimming stripped 6 bases from V and 0 bases from J, with 9 bases between. CDR1 and CDR2 (germline): MDHEN, SYDVKM. CDR3 length: 14 residues. This CDR3 reads CASSLTYSNQPQHF. CDR3 DNA: TGTGCCAGCAGCCTGACCTATAGCAATCAGCCCCAGCATTTT.

This clonotype was recorded many times. The V gene is TRBV10-3, the J gene TRBJ2-1; TRBD2 might be the D (6 bases). This CDR3 is built from 15 residues. Trimming left V 0 bases short and J 6 bases short, with 12 bases between. Per the germline V gene, CDR1 is ENHRY and CDR2 is SYGVKD. CDR3 protein: CAISESRLVGNEQFF. The CDR3, as DNA: TGTGCCATCAGTGAGTCGCGACTAGTAGGCAATGAGCAGTTCTTC.

The chain is built from TRBV5-6 and TRBJ2-7; the match to TRBD1 covers 7 bases. Trimming at V came to 7 bases and at J to 7 bases, leaving 11 bases not matched to a gene. This CDR3 contains 13 residues. The germline V gene has CDR1 SGHDT and CDR2 YYEEEE. The CDR3 region is CASAYRGYDEQYF. The CDR3 DNA reads TGTGCCAGCGCGTACAGGGGCTACGATGAGCAGTACTTC.

This chain links TRBV4-2 with TRBJ2-7, with 10 nucleotides matching TRBD1. Germline-derived CDR1 and CDR2 are LGHNA and YNFKEQ. V lost 4 bases, J lost 5 bases, and 8 bases stayed unmatched. The CDR3 covers 15 residues. In nucleotides, the CDR3 is TGTGCCAGCAGCCGTTATTCGACAGGGGGCAACGAGCAGTACTTC. As protein: CASSRYSTGGNEQYF.

The chain carries TRBV4-1 and TRBJ1-1, with a tentative D call TRBD1 (5 bases). CDR3 length: 13 amino acids. Germline V CDR1 and CDR2: MGHRA, YSYEKL. The V gene lost 3 bases and the J gene lost 6 bases, with 11 bases spanning the gap. CDR3 protein: CASSHGGVAEAFF. The CDR3 nucleotides read TGCGCCAGCAGCCATGGGGGAGTAGCTGAAGCTTTCTTT.

This clonotype was counted many times. The chain couples TRBV25-1 to TRBJ2-7, with TRBD2 matching 9 bases. Trimming cost V 3 bases and J 0 bases; bases outside gene matches: 3. The CDR3 covers 15 residues. The V gene's germline CDR1 is MGHDK and CDR2 SYGVNS. The DNA of the CDR3 is TGTGCCAGCAGTGAGACTAGCGGAGCCTCCTACGAGCAGTACTTC. Translated: CASSETSGASYEQYF.

This clonotype has at least ten counts. V usage is TRBV6-1 and J usage is TRBJ2-5; D might be TRBD2 (7 bases). Trimming removed 5 bases at V and 4 bases at J, with 14 bases between. This CDR3 contains 14 residues. Looked up from germline, CDR1 is MNHNS and CDR2 is SASEGT. The CDR3 region has the DNA TGTGCCAGCAGTAACCGCGGGGGCGCAGAGACCCAGTACTTC. This codes for CASSNRGGAETQYF.